This section outlines one T cell receptor (beta chain) sequence together with its context. These data belong to a study of blood T cell repertoires in COVID-19. Study-level background: T cells, B-cell-depleted T cells, or PBMCs provided the cDNA or gDNA that served as material.

Assay: immunoSEQ multiplex PCR; the TCRdb copy retains only in-frame clones and omits some. The sample holds about 120,000 clones, over 75% seen once. Germline V gene data show CDR1 as SQVTM and CDR2 as ANQGSEA. The V segment lost 5 bases and the J segment 4 bases; nucleotides outside the gene matches: 8. CDR3 length: 15 amino acids. The chain uses TRBV29-1 and TRBJ1-4; 9 nucleotides align to TRBD1. The sample comprised peripheral blood. The receptor comes from an elderly woman with active or convalescent COVID-19. The CDR3 DNA follows: TGCAGCGTTCTTCCTGGGACAGGGTTTAATGAAAAACTGTTTTTT. Protein sequence: CSVLPGTGFNEKLFF.